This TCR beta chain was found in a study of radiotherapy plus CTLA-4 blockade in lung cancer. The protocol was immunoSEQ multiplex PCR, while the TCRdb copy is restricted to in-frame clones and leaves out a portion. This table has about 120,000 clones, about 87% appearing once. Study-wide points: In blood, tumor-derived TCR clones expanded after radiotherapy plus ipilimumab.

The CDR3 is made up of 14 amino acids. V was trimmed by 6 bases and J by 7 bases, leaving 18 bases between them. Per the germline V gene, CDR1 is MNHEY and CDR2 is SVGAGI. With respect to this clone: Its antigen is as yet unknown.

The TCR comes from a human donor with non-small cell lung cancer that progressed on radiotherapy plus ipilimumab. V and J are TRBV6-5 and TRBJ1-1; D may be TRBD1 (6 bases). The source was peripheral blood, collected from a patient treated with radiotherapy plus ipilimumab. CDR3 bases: TGTGCCAGCAGGGGAACTGGGGGCCAGGTTGAAGCTTTCTTT. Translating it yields CASRGTGGQVEAFF.